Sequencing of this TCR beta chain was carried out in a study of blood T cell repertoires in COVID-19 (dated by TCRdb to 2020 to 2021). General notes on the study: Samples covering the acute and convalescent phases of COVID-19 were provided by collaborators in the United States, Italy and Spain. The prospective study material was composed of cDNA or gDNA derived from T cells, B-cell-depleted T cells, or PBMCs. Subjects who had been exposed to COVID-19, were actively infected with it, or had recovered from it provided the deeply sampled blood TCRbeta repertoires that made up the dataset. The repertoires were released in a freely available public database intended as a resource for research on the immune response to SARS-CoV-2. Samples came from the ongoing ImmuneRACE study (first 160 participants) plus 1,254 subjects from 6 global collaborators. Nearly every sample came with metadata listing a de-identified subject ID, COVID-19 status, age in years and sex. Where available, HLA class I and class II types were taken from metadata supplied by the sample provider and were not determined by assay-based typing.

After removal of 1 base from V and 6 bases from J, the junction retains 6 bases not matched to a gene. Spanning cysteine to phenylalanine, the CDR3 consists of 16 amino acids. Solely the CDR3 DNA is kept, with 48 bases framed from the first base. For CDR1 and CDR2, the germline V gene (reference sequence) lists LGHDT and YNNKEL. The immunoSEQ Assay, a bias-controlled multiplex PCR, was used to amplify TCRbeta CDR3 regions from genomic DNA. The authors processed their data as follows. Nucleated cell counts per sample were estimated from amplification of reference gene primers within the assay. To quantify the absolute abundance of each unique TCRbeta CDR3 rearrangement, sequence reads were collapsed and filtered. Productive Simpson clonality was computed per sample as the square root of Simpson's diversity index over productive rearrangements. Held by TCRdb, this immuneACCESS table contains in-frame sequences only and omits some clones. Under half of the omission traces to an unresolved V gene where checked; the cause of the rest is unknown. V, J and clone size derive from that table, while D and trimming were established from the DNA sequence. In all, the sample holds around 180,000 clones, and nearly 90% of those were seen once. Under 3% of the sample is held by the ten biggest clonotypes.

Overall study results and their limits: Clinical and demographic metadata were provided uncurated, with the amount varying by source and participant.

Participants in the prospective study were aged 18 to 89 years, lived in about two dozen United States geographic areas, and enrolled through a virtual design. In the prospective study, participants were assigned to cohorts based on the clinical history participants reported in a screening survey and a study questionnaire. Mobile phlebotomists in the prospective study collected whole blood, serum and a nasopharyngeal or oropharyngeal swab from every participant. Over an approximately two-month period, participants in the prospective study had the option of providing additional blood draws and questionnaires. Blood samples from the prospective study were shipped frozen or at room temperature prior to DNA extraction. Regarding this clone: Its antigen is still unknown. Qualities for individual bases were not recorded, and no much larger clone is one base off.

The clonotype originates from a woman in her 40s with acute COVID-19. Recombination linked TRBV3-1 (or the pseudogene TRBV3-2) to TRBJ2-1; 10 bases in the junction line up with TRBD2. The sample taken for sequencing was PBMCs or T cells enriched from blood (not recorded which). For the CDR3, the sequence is CASSQVGGLAANEQFF. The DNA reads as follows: TGTGCCAGCAGCCAAGTGGGAGGACTAGCGGCCAATGAGCAGTTCTTC.